The T cell receptor beta chain under discussion was sequenced for a study of cytotoxic CD8 clonotypes in ibrutinib-treated CLL. General study results and limits: Contraction or stability on treatment characterized the public clonotypes, which were uncommon.

Sequenced by immunoSEQ multiplex PCR; TCRdb stores in-frame clones only, minus some. This table holds around 300,000 clones, almost 80% found once. For TCR beta libraries, roughly 2 micrograms of genomic DNA were obtained from cryopreserved PBMCs. Germline V gives CDR1 SGHTA, CDR2 FQGNSA. This CDR3 region has 13 residues. V lost 3 bases to trimming and J lost 2 bases, with 8 bases between them. This clone was seen a few times. Its matching antigen is unknown. This sample comprised PBMCs, obtained before ibrutinib treatment. The chain combines TRBV7-2 with TRBJ2-7; D unresolved. The source is a human donor with chronic lymphocytic leukemia. The CDR3 nucleotides read TGTGCCAGCAGCTTCCGGCTTACCTACGAGCAGTACTTC. Its protein is CASSFRLTYEQYF.